These 24 T cell receptor beta chains came from one sample sequenced in a study of blood T cell repertoires in COVID-19 (dated by TCRdb to 2019 to 2021). Library preparation used the immunoSEQ multiplex PCR assay. The clones in this table, taken by TCRdb from immuneACCESS, are in-frame only. Not every clone is retained; where verified, under half of the shortfall comes from an unresolved V gene, and the cause of the rest is unknown. The sample table holds around 140,000 clones, of which 65% to 90% were seen once. About 7.5% of the sample lies in the top ten. The sequencing input was peripheral blood. Source of these receptors: a human donor in a cohort sampled during active COVID-19.

The chain is built from TRBV4-2 and TRBJ2-3, with 11 bases aligning to TRBD2. The CDR3 is 17 amino acids. Per the germline V gene, CDR1 is LGHNA and CDR2 is YNFKEQ. V lost 4 bases and J lost 0; bases outside the gene matches: 6. The CDR3 loop is CASSRTTSGVSTDTQYF. The CDR3 coding sequence is TGTGCCAGCAGCCGGACGACTAGCGGGGTTAGCACAGATACGCAGTATTTT.

The chain combines TRBV3-1 (or the pseudogene TRBV3-2) with TRBJ2-7; 13 bases are a match to TRBD2. The germline V gene encodes CDR1 LGHDT and CDR2 YNNKEL (reference sequence). CDR3 length equals 14 residues. Trimming removed 4 bases from V and 4 bases from J; junction bases left unmatched: 1. CDR3 sequence (DNA): TGTGCCAGCAGCCCGGGACTAGCGGGGTACGAGCAGTACTTC. It codes for CASSPGLAGYEQYF.

This chain links TRBV28 with TRBJ1-6; 10 bases align to TRBD1. Per the germline V gene, CDR1 is MDHEN and CDR2 is SYDVKM. V trimming: 6 bases; J trimming: 5 bases; junction bases outside the gene matches: 4. The CDR3 totals 15 residues. DNA of the CDR3: TGTGCCAGCAGACCCGGGACAGGGGATAATTCACCCCTCCACTTT. Protein: CASRPGTGDNSPLHF.

This chain connects TRBV2 to TRBJ2-1; 9 bases match TRBD2. CDR1 and CDR2 (germline): SNHLY, FYNNEI. The CDR3 covers 20 residues. V lost 5 bases to trimming and J lost 1 base; unmatched junction nucleotides: 18. As DNA, the CDR3 is TGTGCCAGCAGTTCCCCCTTAGCGGGAGAGAAGCCCCGGTCCTACAATGAGCAGTTCTTC. Translated, it gives CASSSPLAGEKPRSYNEQFF.

The chain carries TRBV5-5 and TRBJ2-7; a weak D match, TRBD1 (5 bases). V was shortened by 1 base and J by 4 bases, with 12 bases between the two germline ends. The CDR3 is made up of 14 amino acids. CDR1 is SGHKS, CDR2 YYEKEE, per germline (reference sequence). CDR3 loop: CASSLQGGVYEQYF. CDR3 DNA sequence: TGTGCCAGCAGCTTGCAGGGCGGAGTATACGAGCAGTACTTC.

The chain has TRBV7-6 and TRBJ1-5, with 7 bases fitting TRBD1. Per germline, CDR1 SGHVS and CDR2 FNYEAQ. The CDR3 is made up of 16 amino acids. V shed 1 base and J 4 bases; nucleotides not matched to a gene: 7. The DNA for the CDR3 is TGTGCCAGCAGCTTAGGTGCTGGACAGGTGAATCAGCCCCAGCATTTT. This translates into CASSLGAGQVNQPQHF.

The chain couples TRBV28 to TRBJ2-7; 9 positions agree with TRBD2. Germline V gene data show CDR1 as MDHEN and CDR2 as SYDVKM. This CDR3 is built from 14 residues. V lost 7 bases and J lost 2; bases outside the gene matches: 6. The CDR3 loop is CASTPLAGPYEQYF. CDR3 nucleotides: TGTGCCAGCACCCCGCTAGCGGGGCCCTACGAGCAGTACTTC.

This rearrangement joins TRBV5-6 to TRBJ2-7, with 11 bases identical to TRBD2. Germline CDR1 SGHDT, CDR2 YYEEEE. The CDR3 totals 16 residues. With V trimmed by 0 bases and J by 0 bases, 2 bases remained unmatched. CDR3 protein: CASSLVSGRASYEQYF. CDR3 DNA sequence: TGTGCCAGCAGCTTGGTTAGCGGGAGGGCCTCCTACGAGCAGTACTTC.

The rearrangement joins TRBV9 to TRBJ1-2; no clear D gene. V was trimmed by 0 bases and J by 2 bases, leaving 8 bases between them. CDR3 length equals 14 residues. Germline V gene data show CDR1 as SGDLS and CDR2 as YYNGEE. The CDR3 loop reads CASSVGGVNYGYTF. CDR3 DNA sequence: TGTGCCAGCAGCGTAGGGGGAGTGAACTATGGCTACACCTTC. Supplemented by reference TRBV9 and TRBJ1-2, the full variable domain reads DSGVTQTPKHLITATGQRVTLRCSPRSGDLSVYWYQQSLDQGLQFLIQYYNGEERAKGNILERFSAQQFPDLHSELNLSSLELGDSALYFCASSVGGVNYGYTFGSGTRLTVV.

The rearrangement links TRBV7-9 to TRBJ2-3, with 7 positions matching TRBD2. Looked up from germline, CDR1 is SEHNR and CDR2 is FQNEAQ (reference sequence). V dropped 7 bases and J dropped 2; count of bases not matched to a gene: 3. The CDR3 length is 13 residues. CDR3 nucleotides: TGTGCCAGCACGCTAGCGGCCACAGATACGCAGTATTTT. The encoded protein is CASTLAATDTQYF.

The rearrangement links TRBV6-5 to TRBJ1-5; 8 bases line up with TRBD1. Germline CDR1 reads MNHEY; CDR2 reads SVGAGI. Trimming cost V 4 bases and J 10 bases; bases outside gene matches: 9. The CDR3 runs to 14 residues. CDR3 sequence: CASSFGQGAYPQHF. CDR3 DNA sequence: TGTGCCAGCAGTTTCGGACAGGGAGCATACCCCCAGCATTTT.

The chain employs TRBV12-5 and TRBJ1-5; no firm D call. This CDR3 contains 12 residues. Trimming removed 6 bases from V and 5 bases from J, with 8 bases in between. Germline CDR1 is LGHNT and CDR2 is FRNRAP. The CDR3 protein is CASGYEHQPQHF. In nucleotides, the CDR3 is TGTGCTAGTGGATACGAGCATCAGCCCCAGCATTTT.

This sequence joins TRBV30 and TRBJ2-4; 7 bases align to TRBD1. V was pared by 1 base and J by 0 bases, with 12 bases of the junction left unmatched. This CDR3 has 18 amino acids. Germline CDR1 reads GTSNPN; CDR2 reads SVGIG (reference sequence). This CDR3 reads CAWSAQTGTEIAKNIQYF. The CDR3 DNA reads TGTGCCTGGAGTGCACAAACCGGGACAGAGATAGCCAAAAACATTCAGTACTTC.

In DNA form, the CDR3 reads TGTGCCAGCAGCTTGAGTGGGGACAGTAGCAATCAGCCCCAGCATTTT. It translates to CASSLSGDSSNQPQHF. The chain links TRBV5-8 to TRBJ1-5, with 7 bases aligning to TRBD1. The V and J ends lost 1 base and 0 bases, in that order; junction bases with no gene match: 4. The germline CDR1 and CDR2 sequences are SGHTS and YDEGEE. CDR3 size: 16 residues.

The J gene is TRBJ2-7, the V gene TRBV15; 8 positions agree with TRBD1. CDR1 is LNHNV and CDR2 is YYDKDF in the germline V gene (reference sequence). The CDR3 spans 15 residues. V was clipped by 3 bases and J by 0 bases; unmatched bases: 4. The CDR3 sequence is CATSSFRGLSYEQYF. CDR3 nucleotide sequence: TGTGCCACCAGCAGTTTCAGGGGGCTCTCCTACGAGCAGTACTTC.

In this sample, this clone turned up once. The chain links TRBV4-3 to TRBJ2-3; 9 bases fit TRBD2. The CDR3 totals 18 residues. Germline V gene sequence: CDR1 LGHNA, CDR2 YSLEER. Trimming took 3 bases from V and 2 from J; bases not matched to a gene: 12. CDR3 DNA sequence: TGCGCCAGCAGCCACCTTGGGGGACTAGCTTCTCCCACAGATACGCAGTATTTT. This sequence encodes CASSHLGGLASPTDTQYF.

In its sample, this clone was seen a few times. This chain links TRBV4-3 with TRBJ2-1; TRBD2 aligns across 7 bases. Germline assignment: CDR1 LGHNA and CDR2 YSLEER. CDR3 length: 15 residues. Trimming removed 0 bases from V and 7 bases from J; junction bases left unmatched: 6. CDR3: CASSQDRTGGNEQFF. The DNA of the CDR3 is TGCGCCAGCAGCCAAGATAGGACGGGAGGTAATGAGCAGTTCTTC.

The chain joins TRBV19 to TRBJ2-5; weak D call: TRBD2 (5 bases). Germline lookup yields CDR1 LNHDA and CDR2 SQIVND (reference sequence). Trimming took 3 bases from V and 5 from J, leaving 13 bases between them. The CDR3 has 14 residues. In DNA form, the CDR3 reads TGTGCCAGTAGTATCCGGGCGCGAGGGGAGACCCAGTACTTC. Its protein is CASSIRARGETQYF.

V is TRBV7-2 and J is TRBJ2-7; 11 bases agree with TRBD1. This CDR3 has 17 residues. Per germline, CDR1 SGHTA and CDR2 FQGNSA. Unmatched junction bases numbered 11, after V lost 5 bases and J lost 2 bases. The CDR3 protein is CASSTGAGTGGPYEQYF. The CDR3 region has the DNA TGTGCCAGCAGCACAGGGGCTGGGACAGGGGGGCCCTACGAGCAGTACTTC.

V gene TRBV18 combines with J gene TRBJ2-7; the D gene is possibly TRBD1 (7 bases). This CDR3 comprises 14 residues. Germline assignment: CDR1 KGHSH and CDR2 LQKENI. Trimming took 3 bases from V and 3 from J, leaving 12 bases between them. CDR3 coding DNA: TGTGCCAGCTCACCCGGAGGGGGCAACTACGAGCAGTACTTC. Translated, it gives CASSPGGGNYEQYF.

The CDR3: CASSLRDQETQYF. The CDR3 bases are TGTGCCAGCAGCTTACGGGACCAAGAGACCCAGTACTTC. The genes are TRBV11-1 and TRBJ2-5; D gene uncertain. This CDR3 contains 13 residues. V was pared by 2 bases and J by 0 bases, with 4 bases between. CDR1 SGHAT and CDR2 FQDESV come from the germline V gene (reference sequence).

This chain links TRBV7-8 with TRBJ1-4; D is perhaps TRBD1 (6 bases). Germline CDR1 reads SGHVS; CDR2 reads FQNEAQ. Trimming removed 5 bases from V and 8 bases from J, with 15 bases in between. The CDR3 consists of 14 residues. CDR3 DNA: TGTGCCAGCAGCCCGACAGGAACAGCAGAAAAACTGTTTTTT. Protein: CASSPTGTAEKLFF.

This clone has a single count. This chain connects TRBV7-2 to TRBJ2-7; TRBD2 matches 9 bases. After removal of 3 bases from V and 6 bases from J, the junction contained 3 bases not matched to a gene. Germline lookup yields CDR1 SGHTA and CDR2 FQGNSA. CDR3 length: 13 residues. The DNA for the CDR3 is TGTGCCAGCAGCTTTGGGACTAGCACCGAGCAGTACTTC. Its protein is CASSFGTSTEQYF.

This clone has a handful of counts. The chain has TRBV2 and TRBJ2-7; D possibly corresponds to TRBD1 (6 bases). This CDR3 is 12 amino acids long. V was clipped by 6 bases and J by 4 bases, with 10 bases between them. The germline V gene has CDR1 SNHLY and CDR2 FYNNEI. CDR3 in DNA: TGTGCCAGCAGGGGGGACACGTACGAGCAGTACTTC. Its translation is CASRGDTYEQYF.